These 25 T cell receptor beta chains share one sample of origin, sequenced in a study of T cells in Graves' hyperthyroidism and ophthalmopathy (dated by TCRdb to the late 2010s). Library preparation used multiplex PCR. The reads were generated on an Illumina HiSeq 2000. TCR beta CDR3 regions were amplified from RNA transcripts. The first round of RT-PCR for the TCR CDR3 was performed with the HTBI primer set and the Qiagen OneStep RT-PCR kit. TCRdb reprocessing: public reads trimmed at Q25 with fastp, clones called with MiXCR, in-frame beta chains kept. Identical CDR3 protein sequences are pooled into one entry, listed with their most common genes and DNA. The sample table records 500,000 to 600,000 distinct CDR3 sequences; over 15% of these occur just once. Of the sample, under 20% is held by the ten largest clones. Sequencing used blood. The receptors shown here come from a woman aged 18 to 35 with Graves' hyperthyroidism.

Concerning this clonotype: Being one base from a much bigger clone, this may be a read error. DNA of the CDR3: TGTGCCAGCAGCTTTAGACTAGCGGCCTTACACAATGGGCAGTTCTTC. It encodes CASSFRLAALHNGQFF. The chain links TRBV11-2 to TRBJ2-1, with TRBD2 identical over 9 bases. There are 16 residues in the CDR3. Germline lookup yields CDR1 SGHAT and CDR2 FQNNGV.

The CDR3 region has the DNA TGCAGTGCTAGAGAAGGTCCGGCTAACTATGGCTACACCTTC. The encoded protein is CSAREGPANYGYTF. The chain links TRBV20-1 to TRBJ1-2; no definite D call. This CDR3 has 14 residues. V lost 0 bases, J lost 0 bases, and 8 bases lay in between. Germline V gene sequence: CDR1 DFQATT, CDR2 SNEGSKA (reference sequence).

This clonotype has at least ten counts. The V and J genes are TRBV2 and TRBJ2-7; 8 nucleotides align to TRBD2. Per germline, CDR1 SNHLY and CDR2 FYNNEI. V shed 5 bases and J 6 bases; nucleotides not matched to a gene: 3. The length of the CDR3 is 12 residues. CDR3 residues: CASSSRGGEQYF. DNA of the CDR3: TGTGCCAGCAGTTCCCGGGGGGGCGAGCAGTACTTC.

The chain is built from TRBV25-1 and TRBJ2-7; D is perhaps TRBD2 (6 bases). Germline V gives CDR1 MGHDK, CDR2 SYGVNS. The CDR3 runs 13 residues. Trimming took off 5 bases at V and 6 bases at J, with 14 bases between the two ends. The CDR3 sequence is CASSRGAAGEQYF. The CDR3 coding sequence is TGTGCCAGCAGTAGAGGGGCAGCGGGCGAGCAGTACTTC.

The chain links TRBV4-1 to TRBJ1-5; 7 bases are a match to TRBD1. This CDR3 has 14 residues. Unmatched junction bases numbered 2, after V lost 1 base and J lost 5 bases. Germline CDR1 reads MGHRA; CDR2 reads YSYEKL. The CDR3 reads CASSQGDSYQPQHF. The CDR3 DNA sequence: TGCGCCAGCAGCCAAGGGGACAGCTATCAGCCCCAGCATTTT.

Worth noting for this clonotype: A much larger clone sits a single nucleotide away, making a read error possible. The rearrangement uses TRBV20-1 and TRBJ2-7; TRBD2 matches 9 bases. This CDR3 is 15 amino acids long. Per the germline V gene, CDR1 is DFQATT and CDR2 is SNEGSKA (reference sequence). J was trimmed by 3 bases and V by 6 bases; bases with no gene match: 12. The CDR3 DNA reads TGCAGTGCCCCGTTTGGCGGGAGGGCCGTCTACGAGCAGTACTTC. It codes for CSAPFGGRAVYEQYF.

This clonotype turned up a few times. The chain links TRBV9 to TRBJ2-6; D possibly matches TRBD1 or TRBD2 (6 bases each). The germline CDR1 and CDR2 sequences are SGDLS and YYNGEE. The CDR3 runs 17 residues. V was shortened by 3 bases and J by 4 bases, with 17 bases between the two germline ends. The DNA of the CDR3 is TGTGCCAGCAGCGGCGATCTCCGGGGGCGCGGGGCCAACGTCCTGACTTTC. It specifies CASSGDLRGRGANVLTF. The full variable domain, in which reference TRBV9 and TRBJ2-6 provide the parts outside the CDR3, is DSGVTQTPKHLITATGQRVTLRCSPRSGDLSVYWYQQSLDQGLQFLIQYYNGEERAKGNILERFSAQQFPDLHSELNLSSLELGDSALYFCASSGDLRGRGANVLTFGAGSRLTVL.

This clonotype was detected a few times. V usage is TRBV20-1 and J usage is TRBJ2-1, with D perhaps matching TRBD2 (6 bases). Trimming pared 5 bases from V and 1 base from J, leaving 18 bases between. The CDR3 sequence is 16 residues long. CDR1 and CDR2 from the germline V gene are DFQATT and SNEGSKA (reference sequence). The CDR3: CSAQGLRTTSYNEQFF. The CDR3 DNA reads as TGCAGTGCTCAAGGGCTAAGGACTACGTCCTACAATGAGCAGTTCTTC.

The V gene is TRBV7-2, the J gene TRBJ2-7; the D is unclear. V shed 7 bases and J shed 3 bases, with 16 bases lying between them. The CDR3 is 14 residues long. Germline V gene sequence: CDR1 SGHTA, CDR2 FQGNSA. The CDR3 region has the DNA TGTGCCAGCACCATCGGACGAGAGTTCTACGAGCAGTACTTC. It translates to CASTIGREFYEQYF.

This clonotype appeared a few times. Germline is not matched at one junction end, which may reflect a read error. The J gene is TRBJ2-1, the V gene TRBV20-1; a weak D match, TRBD2 (6 bases). Germline CDR1 and CDR2: DFQATT and SNEGSKA (reference sequence). This CDR3 comprises 16 residues. The CDR3 loop reads CSTRDQQRAAYNEQFF. CDR3 coding DNA: TGCAGTACTAGAGATCAACAGCGGGCGGCCTACAATGAGCAGTTCTTC.

In its sample, this clonotype was seen many times. The chain employs TRBV28 and TRBJ1-2, with no clear D. Germline V lookup: CDR1 MDHEN, CDR2 SYDVKM. The CDR3 contains 12 residues. Between the trimmed V and J ends, which lost 3 bases and 3 bases, there was a span of 5 bases. CDR3 sequence: CASSFWDYGYTF. The CDR3 nucleotides are TGTGCCAGCAGTTTCTGGGACTATGGCTACACCTTC.

This clonotype was counted many times. J is TRBJ2-1 and V is TRBV20-1; 10 bases are shared with TRBD1. Looked up from germline, CDR1 is DFQATT and CDR2 is SNEGSKA (reference sequence). The CDR3 spans 13 residues. Trimming removed 0 bases from V and 10 bases from J; junction bases left unmatched: 3. CDR3 sequence: CSARETGQGEQFF. The CDR3 nucleotides read TGCAGTGCTAGAGAGACGGGACAGGGGGAGCAGTTCTTC.

This chain uses TRBV29-1 with TRBJ2-5; D possibly corresponds to TRBD1 (6 bases). Trimming cost V 7 bases and J 5 bases, with 17 bases left between them. Germline V lookup: CDR1 SQVTM, CDR2 ANQGSEA. This CDR3 is 13 amino acids long. The CDR3, as DNA: TGCAGCGGAGCACAGGGCATGGAGGAGACCCAGTACTTC. Its protein product is CSGAQGMEETQYF.

In this sample, this clonotype turned up many times. This sequence joins TRBV3-1 and TRBJ1-2; D remains unclear. The ends were cut back, 4 bases at V and 4 bases at J, with 13 bases in the middle. Looked up from germline, CDR1 is LGHDT and CDR2 is YNNKEL (reference sequence). The CDR3 runs 14 residues. In DNA, the CDR3 is TGTGCCAGCAGCCCCCTAGGCCTCGGCTATGGCTACACCTTC. This sequence encodes CASSPLGLGYGYTF.

The chain links TRBV4-3 to TRBJ1-1, with D perhaps matching TRBD1 (5 bases). CDR3 length: 14 residues. CDR1 LGHNA and CDR2 YSLEER come from the germline V gene. Trimming took off 4 bases at V and 1 base at J, with 10 bases between the two ends. The CDR3 loop reads CASSRGRANTEAFF. The DNA of the CDR3 is TGCGCCAGCAGCCGGGGCAGGGCGAACACTGAAGCTTTCTTT.

This clonotype has just a few counts. DNA for the CDR3: TGTGCCAGCAGCTTAGGTGGTCAATCCCTCGCCGAGCAGTACTTC. Residues: CASSLGGQSLAEQYF. The chain carries TRBV11-2 and TRBJ2-7; D is uncertain. The germline V gene has CDR1 SGHAT and CDR2 FQNNGV. The CDR3 totals 15 residues. Trimming pared 1 base from V and 6 bases from J, leaving 16 bases between.

The V call is TRBV20-1, the J call TRBJ1-4; tentatively, D is TRBD1 (6 bases). Trimming pared 5 bases from V and 6 bases from J, leaving 7 bases between. The CDR3 consists of 11 residues. Germline CDR1 and CDR2: DFQATT and SNEGSKA (reference sequence). CDR3 sequence reads: CSARQDEKLFF. The DNA for the CDR3 is TGCAGTGCTCGACAGGATGAAAAACTGTTTTTT.

The CDR3 DNA reads TGTGCCAGCAGCGGCCGGTCGGGACAGGAAGAGACCCAGTACTTC. Protein product: CASSGRSGQEETQYF. The chain has TRBV9 and TRBJ2-5; TRBD1 aligns across 8 bases. The germline CDR1 and CDR2 sequences are SGDLS and YYNGEE. V trimming: 3 bases; J trimming: 3 bases; junction bases outside the gene matches: 7. The CDR3 sequence is 15 residues long.

The V call is TRBV29-1, the J call TRBJ2-1; TRBD1 agrees at 9 bases. Per germline, CDR1 SQVTM and CDR2 ANQGSEA. This CDR3 has 13 residues. J gave up 9 bases and V 6 bases, and 9 bases lay outside the gene matches. CDR3 coding DNA: TGCAGCGTGTGGGACAGGGCTGGGAGTGAGCAGTTCTTC. Translated: CSVWDRAGSEQFF.

This clonotype was counted many times. This chain joins TRBV6-1 and TRBJ2-2; D call uncertain. Germline lookup yields CDR1 MNHNS and CDR2 SASEGT. This CDR3 is 13 amino acids long. The V end lost 4 bases, the J end lost 0 bases, and 3 bases lay between the germline ends. CDR3 coding DNA: TGTGCCAGCAGTGGGGCGAACACCGGGGAGCTGTTTTTT. It specifies CASSGANTGELFF.

This clonotype was observed many times. The rearrangement joins TRBV7-2 to TRBJ1-1; D is ambiguous. Germline V lookup: CDR1 SGHTA, CDR2 FQGNSA. V lost 2 bases and J 4 bases, leaving 11 bases between the germline ends. CDR3 size: 14 residues. The CDR3 here is CASSLHSLGTEAFF. The CDR3 DNA follows: TGTGCCAGCAGCTTACACTCCCTGGGCACTGAAGCTTTCTTT.

This clonotype was detected ten times or more. The chain links TRBV20-1 to TRBJ1-2; 9 positions match TRBD1. The CDR3 contains 14 residues. J gave up 9 bases and V 2 bases, and 10 bases lay outside the gene matches. CDR1 DFQATT and CDR2 SNEGSKA come from the germline V gene (reference sequence). This CDR3 is CSARTPRDRERYTF. The CDR3, as DNA: TGCAGTGCTAGAACACCCCGGGACAGGGAACGCTACACCTTC.

Notes on this clonotype: The junction shows a germline mismatch at one end, possibly a read error. The chain joins TRBV7-3 to TRBJ2-6; D perhaps matches TRBD1 (5 bases). This CDR3 is 16 amino acids long. Germline loops: CDR1 SGHTA, CDR2 FQGTGA. CDR3 in amino acids: CASSSPVRSGANVPTF. In nucleotides, the CDR3 is TGTGCCAGCAGCTCGCCGGTCCGCTCTGGGGCCAACGTCCCGACTTTC.

The chain recombines TRBV29-1 with TRBJ2-7; TRBD1 agrees at 9 bases. From germline, CDR1 is SQVTM and CDR2 ANQGSEA. The junction had 10 bases not matched to a gene; V was cut back by 7 bases and J by 6 bases. This CDR3 contains 13 residues. The CDR3: CSALGQGTFEQYF. CDR3 DNA: TGCAGCGCCTTGGGACAGGGTACTTTCGAGCAGTACTTC.

This clonotype was counted many times. V is TRBV20-1 and J is TRBJ2-5, with 9 bases fitting TRBD2. This CDR3 has 16 amino acids. With 1 base clipped from V and 5 bases from J, the junction kept 11 bases outside the gene matches. Germline V gene sequence: CDR1 DFQATT, CDR2 SNEGSKA (reference sequence). The CDR3 loop is CSARAVIAGDHETQYF. For the CDR3, the DNA is TGCAGTGCTAGAGCCGTCATAGCGGGAGATCATGAGACCCAGTACTTC.